This T cell receptor (beta chain) emerged from a study of blood T cell repertoires in COVID-19. Study-level information: Samples representing acute and convalescent COVID-19 were sourced from the United States, Italy and Spain. Sample material is recorded as cDNA or gDNA derived from T cells, B-cell-depleted T cells, or PBMCs.

As originally analysed: Reference gene primer amplification yielded estimated nucleated cell counts. Assay used: immunoSEQ multiplex PCR; TCRdb lists only in-frame clones, some missing. V and J calls plus clone size are reproduced from that table; the DNA served to infer D and trimming. This table has 57,000 or so clones, under 80% appearing once. The CDR3 is made up of 12 amino acids. V lost 2 bases to trimming and J lost 5 bases, with 6 bases between them. This clone appeared a few times. The sequence came from a man between 60 and 75 years old with acute or convalescent COVID-19. The sequencing input was peripheral blood. The gene calls are TRBV12-3 or TRBV12-4 and TRBJ1-1; no reliable D call. The CDR3 region is CASSLWRTEAFF. CDR3 nucleotides: TGTGCCAGCAGTTTATGGAGAACTGAAGCTTTCTTT.